This T cell receptor beta chain was recorded in a study of blood T cells in healthy people across ages. Study-wide points: It was not possible, with unsorted PBMCs, to conclusively compare naive and antigen-experienced cells. Strongly correlated with naive T cell percentage was TCR beta diversity.

Germline V CDR1 and CDR2: SQVTM, ANQGSEA. The CDR3 has 12 residues. V dropped 5 bases and J dropped 6 bases, with 10 bases sitting between them. This clonotype was seen only a few times. The target antigen is unknown. The authors ran a second PCR of roughly 7 to 11 cycles using a sample-barcoded 5' primer and a J-beta primer mix. From the 5' RACE reads, TCRdb called clonotypes with MiXCR, one entry per CDR3 protein. The sample yields about 730,000 distinct CDR3 sequences, roughly 47% seen once. Sequencing was carried out using blood. V and J are TRBV29-1 and TRBJ2-2; possible D gene TRBD1, 5 bases. This receptor was obtained from a woman aged 55-70 years in good health. CDR3 nucleotides: TGCAGCGTTCGAGCAGGGCCCGGGGAGCTGTTTTTT. It yields the protein CSVRAGPGELFF.